The sample holds a few counts of the clone carrying this TCR beta chain. Antigen unknown. The sample originates from a study of T-cell reconstitution after alpha-beta-depleted transplantation in children. Study results and caveats: Counts and diversity of T cells one year after transplant came mostly from newly produced T cells. Some patients owed their high day-60 TCRbeta diversity to surviving recipient T cells and thymic progenitors.

The CDR3 totals 13 residues. Trimming removed 2 bases from V and 0 bases from J, with 3 bases in between. CDR1 and CDR2 (germline): MNHNY, SVGAGI (reference sequence). For TCRbeta, the library was prepared with unique molecular identifiers. TCRdb reprocessed the PCR reads via MiXCR and lists one record per CDR3 protein. The sample shows approximately 980,000 distinct CDR3 sequences, 25% to 35% of them seen only once. The gene calls are TRBV6-6 and TRBJ2-3; D is uncertain. Sequencing used PBMCs, mostly from graft donor cells, obtained 360 days after TCRalphabeta/CD19-depleted stem cell transplant. This TCR was sampled from a boy under two years old who had a stem cell transplant for SCID, so the T cells may come from the graft donor. CDR3 coding DNA: TGTGCCAGCAGTTACCTAAGCACAGATACGCAGTATTTT. The encoded protein is CASSYLSTDTQYF.